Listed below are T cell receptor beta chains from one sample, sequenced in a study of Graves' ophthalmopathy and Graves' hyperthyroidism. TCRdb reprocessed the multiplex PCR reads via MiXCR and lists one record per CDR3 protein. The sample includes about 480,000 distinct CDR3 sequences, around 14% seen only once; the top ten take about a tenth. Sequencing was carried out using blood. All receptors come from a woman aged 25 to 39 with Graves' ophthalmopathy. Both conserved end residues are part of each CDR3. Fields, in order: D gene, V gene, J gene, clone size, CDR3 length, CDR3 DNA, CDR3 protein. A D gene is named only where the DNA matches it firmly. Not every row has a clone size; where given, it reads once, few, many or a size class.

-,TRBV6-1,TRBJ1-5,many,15,TGTGCCAGCAGTGAGATACCGGGATACTACCAGCCCCAGCATTTT,CASSEIPGYYQPQHF
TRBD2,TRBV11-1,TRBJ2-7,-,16,TGTGCCAGCAGCTTTGGGTCTGGCGGGAGGAATTCCGAGCAGTACTTC,CASSFGSGGRNSEQYF
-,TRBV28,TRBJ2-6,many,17,TGTGCCAGCAGTACGGACAGTTTCCCGTCTGGGGCCAACGTCCTGACTTTC,CASSTDSFPSGANVLTF
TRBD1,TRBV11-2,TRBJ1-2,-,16,TGTGCCAGCAGCTCCCCCCGGGACAGGGGCAACTATGGCTACACCTTC,CASSSPRDRGNYGYTF
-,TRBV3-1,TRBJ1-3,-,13,TGTGCCAGCGGGCGACAGACTGGAAACACCATATATTTT,CASGRQTGNTIYF
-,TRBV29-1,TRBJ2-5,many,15,TGCAGCGTTGGTGGCCTTAGGGGACACCAAGAGACCCAGTACTTC,CSVGGLRGHQETQYF
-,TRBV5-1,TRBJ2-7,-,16,-,CASSFFFGQGAYEQYF
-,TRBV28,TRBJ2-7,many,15,TGTGCCAGCAGTTTATCTGGGTCCACATCCTACGAGCAGTACTTC,CASSLSGSTSYEQYF
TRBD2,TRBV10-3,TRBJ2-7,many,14,TGTGCCATCAGTGAGTCGGGACTAGTCTACGAGCAGTACTTC,CAISESGLVYEQYF
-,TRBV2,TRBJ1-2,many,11,TGTGCCATGCATAACAGGGAAGAAAGCACCTTC,CAMHNREESTF
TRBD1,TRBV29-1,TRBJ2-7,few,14,TGCAGCGTTGCCGGGACAGGTTCGTCCTACGAGCAGTACTTC,CSVAGTGSSYEQYF
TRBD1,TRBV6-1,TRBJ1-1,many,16,TGTGCCAGCAGCTCCGGGACAGGGGCCGTGAACACTGAAGCTTTCTTT,CASSSGTGAVNTEAFF
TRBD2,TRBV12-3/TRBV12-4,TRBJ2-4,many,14,TGTGCCAGCAGTTTGGATCGACTAGCTCACATTCAGTACTTC,CASSLDRLAHIQYF
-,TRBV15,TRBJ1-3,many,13,TGTGCCACCAGCAGAGATCTCGGGTACACCATATATTTT,CATSRDLGYTIYF
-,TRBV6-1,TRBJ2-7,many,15,TGTGCCAGCAGTCGGGATTGGGGGGCGTCCTACGAGCAGTACTTC,CASSRDWGASYEQYF
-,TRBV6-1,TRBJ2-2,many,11,TGTGCCAGCCGCAAGGGGGGGGAGCTGTTTTTT,CASRKGGELFF
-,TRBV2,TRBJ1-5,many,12,TGTGCCAGCAGTGAAGGCGCCCAGCCCCAGCATTTT,CASSEGAQPQHF
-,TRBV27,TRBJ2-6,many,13,TGTGCCACCGCAGGGCAGGGGGCCAACGTCCTGACTTTC,CATAGQGANVLTF
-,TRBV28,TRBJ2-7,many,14,TGTGCCAGCAGTTTAATGGCGGGCAGCTACGAGCAGTACTTC,CASSLMAGSYEQYF
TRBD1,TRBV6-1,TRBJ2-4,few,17,TGTGCCAGCAGTCGCGCCGGGACAGGGATATCCAAAAACATTAAGTACTTC,CASSRAGTGISKNIKYF
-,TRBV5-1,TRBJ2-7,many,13,TGCGCCAGCAGGGACGGGGGGCTCTACGAGCAGTACTTC,CASRDGGLYEQYF
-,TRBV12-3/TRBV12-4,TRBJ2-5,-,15,TGTGCCAGCAGTTCCTGGACTGTACCTAAAGAGGCCCAGTACTTC,CASSSWTVPKEAQYF
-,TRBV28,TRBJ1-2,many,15,TGTGCCAGCAGGGACTCTCGGTGGGCTAACTATGGCTACACCTTC,CASRDSRWANYGYTF
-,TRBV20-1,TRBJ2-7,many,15,TGCAGTGCTAGAGTGAGAAGGCAGGTCCCCTACGAGCAGTACTTC,CSARVRRQVPYEQYF
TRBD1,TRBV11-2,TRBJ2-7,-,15,TGTGCCAGCAGCTTCCGGGACAGTGTTTACTACGAGCAGTACTTC,CASSFRDSVYYEQYF
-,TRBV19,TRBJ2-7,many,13,TGTGCCAGTGCCTGGCAGTCTTCCTACGAGCAGTACTTC,CASAWQSSYEQYF
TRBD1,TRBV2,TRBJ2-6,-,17,TGTGCCAGCAGGAGGACAGGGGGGGTCTCTGGGGCCAACGTCCTGACTTTC,CASRRTGGVSGANVLTF
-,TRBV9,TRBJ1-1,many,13,TGTGCCAGCAGCGTCGATTTGAACACTGAAGCTTTCTTT,CASSVDLNTEAFF
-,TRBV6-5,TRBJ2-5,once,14,TGTGCCAGCATTCCTCGGGTTGTTCGGGTGACCCAGTACTTC,CASIPRVVRVTQYF
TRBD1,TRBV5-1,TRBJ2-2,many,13,TGCGCCAGCAGCTTGGCCGGGACAGTGGAGCTGTTTTTT,CASSLAGTVELFF
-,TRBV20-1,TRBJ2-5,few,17,TGCAGTGCTAGGGCTTCGGGCGAAGGTCGGGAGACACTGACCCAGTACTTC,CSARASGEGRETLTQYF
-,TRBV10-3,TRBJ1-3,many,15,TGTGCCATCAGTGAGTCGGATAGGCTCGGAAACACCATATATTTT,CAISESDRLGNTIYF
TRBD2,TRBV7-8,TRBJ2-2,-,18,TGTGCCAGCACCGAAAAAGATCTGGGACTAGCGGGGATTGGGGAGCTGTTTTTT,CASTEKDLGLAGIGELFF
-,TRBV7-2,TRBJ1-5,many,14,TGTGCCAGCAGCTTAGGGGGGCAATATCAGCCCCAGCATTTT,CASSLGGQYQPQHF
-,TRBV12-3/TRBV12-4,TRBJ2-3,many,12,TGTGCCAGCAGTTTCGCCACAGATACGCAGTATTTT,CASSFATDTQYF
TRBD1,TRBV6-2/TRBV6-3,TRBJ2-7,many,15,TGTGCCAGCAGTCGCTCCGGGACAGGGAAGAACGAGCAGTACTTC,CASSRSGTGKNEQYF
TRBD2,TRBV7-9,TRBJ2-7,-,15,TGTGCCAGCAGCCCCACCGGGACTAGCGCCGACGAGCAGTACTTC,CASSPTGTSADEQYF
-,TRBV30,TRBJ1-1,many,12,TGTGCCTGCCGGGGAGCTAACACTGAAGCTTTCTTT,CACRGANTEAFF
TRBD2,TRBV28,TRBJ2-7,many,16,TGTGCCAGCAGTTTATCTAGCGGGAGTGAGTTTTACGAGCAGTACTTC,CASSLSSGSEFYEQYF
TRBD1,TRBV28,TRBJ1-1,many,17,TGTGCCAGCAGGCAGCCCGGGCAGGGGGTGAGACAGACTGAAGCTTTCTTT,CASRQPGQGVRQTEAFF
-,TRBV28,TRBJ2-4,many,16,TGTGCCAGCAGTTTATCTTTGTGGGTGCAGAAAAACATTCAGTACTTC,CASSLSLWVQKNIQYF
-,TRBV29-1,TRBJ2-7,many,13,TGCAGCGTTGGAGGTCGACAAGTCCACGAGCAGTACTTC,CSVGGRQVHEQYF
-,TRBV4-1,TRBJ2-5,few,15,TGCGCCAGCAGCCAAGTGGGCCAGGGCGAAGAGACCCAGTACTTC,CASSQVGQGEETQYF
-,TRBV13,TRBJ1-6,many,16,TGTGCCAGCAGCTTAGATGGTGGGGTCTATAATTCACCCCTCCACTTT,CASSLDGGVYNSPLHF
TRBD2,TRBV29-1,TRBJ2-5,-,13,TGCAGCGGCCATAGCGGGCCACAAGAGACCCAGTACTTC,CSGHSGPQETQYF
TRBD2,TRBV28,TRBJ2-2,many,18,TGTGCCAGCAGTCCCGGACTAGCGGGAGGCAAGAACACCGGGGAGCTGTTTTTT,CASSPGLAGGKNTGELFF